The T cell receptor (beta chain) described here comes from a study of identical twins. The study, taken as a whole, reports: Partial confounding of zero-insertion analyses by invariant MAIT and iNKT cells was possible.

About this clonotype itself: Its matching antigen is unknown.

The germline CDR1 and CDR2 sequences are KGHDR and SFDVKD. Trimming cost V 8 bases and J 3 bases, with 26 bases left between them. The CDR3 has 18 residues. Unique molecular identifiers were present on the cDNA, and a universal primer site came from template switching. Using its own MiXCR run on the 5' RACE reads, TCRdb lists one record per CDR3 protein. Of roughly 570,000 distinct CDR3 sequences listed, around 9.6% were seen once; the top ten hold 2.5% to 3.5%. Healthy Caucasians provided all donations. These sequences were also reported in another study, on yellow fever vaccine responses in identical twins.

The source material was PBMCs. This clonotype originated in a woman aged 18-35 years in good health. The chain joins TRBV24-1 to TRBJ2-3, with D perhaps TRBD1 (6 bases). CDR3 in amino acids: CATNPRRGGRGKTDTQYF. DNA for the CDR3: TGTGCCACCAACCCTAGACGGGGCGGCAGGGGTAAGACAGATACGCAGTATTTT.